This T cell receptor beta chain was recovered during a study of shared clonotypes between healthy human individuals. Measured with immunoSEQ multiplex PCR; TCRdb has only the in-frame clones, and not every one. This sample yields around 500,000 clones, of which 70% to 80% are seen a single time; 13% belongs to the top ten. Trimming cost V 7 bases and J 0 bases; bases outside gene matches: 10. Germline V gene lookup returns CDR1 MNHEY and CDR2 SMNVEV (reference sequence). The CDR3 is made up of 18 amino acids. Specimen: PBMCs. The source of this sequence is a woman aged 40 to 50 in good health. Some clones in this sample may be carry-over from other donors' samples. The chain uses TRBV27 and TRBJ2-6; 9 nucleotides align to TRBD1. The CDR3 sequence is CASKVLGQGISGANVLTF. CDR3 DNA: TGTGCCAGCAAGGTTCTGGGACAGGGCATCTCTGGGGCCAACGTCCTGACTTTC.